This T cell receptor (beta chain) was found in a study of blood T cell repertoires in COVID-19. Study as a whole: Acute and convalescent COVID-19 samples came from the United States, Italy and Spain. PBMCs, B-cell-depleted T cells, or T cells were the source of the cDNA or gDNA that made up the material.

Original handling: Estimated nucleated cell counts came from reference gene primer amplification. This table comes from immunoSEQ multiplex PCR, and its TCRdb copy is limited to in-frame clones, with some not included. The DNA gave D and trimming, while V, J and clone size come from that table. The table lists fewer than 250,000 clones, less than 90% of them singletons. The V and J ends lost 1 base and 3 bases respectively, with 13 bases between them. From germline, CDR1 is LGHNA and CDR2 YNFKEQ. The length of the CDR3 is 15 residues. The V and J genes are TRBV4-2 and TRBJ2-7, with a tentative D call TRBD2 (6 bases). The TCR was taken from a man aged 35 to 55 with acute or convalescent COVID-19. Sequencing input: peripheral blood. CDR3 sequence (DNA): TGTGCCAGCAGCCAAGGGGCTAGCGAACTCTACGAGCAGTACTTC. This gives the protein CASSQGASELYEQYF.